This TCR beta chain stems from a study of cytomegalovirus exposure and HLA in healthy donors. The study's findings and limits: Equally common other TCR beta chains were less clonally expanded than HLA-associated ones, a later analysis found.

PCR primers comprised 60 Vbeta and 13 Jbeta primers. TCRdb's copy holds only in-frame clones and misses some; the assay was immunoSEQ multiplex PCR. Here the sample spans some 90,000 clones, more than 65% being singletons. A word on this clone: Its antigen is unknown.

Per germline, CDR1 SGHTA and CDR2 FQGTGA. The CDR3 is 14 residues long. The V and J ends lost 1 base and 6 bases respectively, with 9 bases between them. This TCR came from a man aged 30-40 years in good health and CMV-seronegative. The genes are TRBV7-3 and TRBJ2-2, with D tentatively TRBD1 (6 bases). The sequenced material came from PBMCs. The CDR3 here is CASSLNPGAGELFF. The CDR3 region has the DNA TGTGCCAGCAGCTTAAATCCAGGGGCCGGGGAGCTGTTTTTT.